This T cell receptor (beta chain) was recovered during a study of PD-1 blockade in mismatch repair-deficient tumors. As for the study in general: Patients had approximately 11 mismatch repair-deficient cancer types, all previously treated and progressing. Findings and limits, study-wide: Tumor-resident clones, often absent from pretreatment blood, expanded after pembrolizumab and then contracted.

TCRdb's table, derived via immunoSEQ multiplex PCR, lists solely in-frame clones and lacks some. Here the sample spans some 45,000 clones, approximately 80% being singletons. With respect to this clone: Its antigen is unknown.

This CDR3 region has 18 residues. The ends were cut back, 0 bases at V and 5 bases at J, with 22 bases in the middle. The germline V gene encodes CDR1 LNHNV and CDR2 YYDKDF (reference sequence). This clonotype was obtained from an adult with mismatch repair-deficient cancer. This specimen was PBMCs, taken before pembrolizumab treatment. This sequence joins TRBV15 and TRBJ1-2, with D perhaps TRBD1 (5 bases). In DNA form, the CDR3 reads TGTGCCACCAGCAGAGATCAGGGCATCCCTACCCAACAATATGGCTACACCTTC. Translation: CATSRDQGIPTQQYGYTF.